The present T cell receptor beta chain was sequenced within a study of T cells after posttransplantation cyclophosphamide (TCRdb year 2016). Concerning the study at large: The study tracked T cell repertoire reconstitution by TRB sequencing after myeloablative bone marrow transplantation using posttransplantation cyclophosphamide as GVHD prophylaxis. Antigen receptor sequencing was done on samples from a few dozen PTCy-treated patients and from some 15 related bone marrow donors of those patients. Public TRB sequences were checked against a database of over 3,500 sequences associated with responses to pathogens, tumor antigens, self-antigens and alloantigens. Because TRA and TRB clonality correlated tightly in 9 samples, the subsequent TCR analyses were limited to TRB only. TRB sequencing was performed on blood from all 35 or so PTCy patients with 1-year posttransplant specimens. TRB sequencing was also done on up to roughly 3 additional blood samples from 2 to 5.2 years after transplant in 3 patients, and on pretransplant blood from a handful of patients.

The CDR3 goes from the cysteine to the phenylalanine over 12 residues. Here the CDR3 DNA is all that survives: 36 bases in frame from base 1. From the germline V gene (reference sequence), CDR1 is SEHNR and CDR2 is FQNEAQ. The control cohort was approximately eleven patients given myeloablative marrow transplants with methotrexate plus a calcineurin inhibitor, sampled 1 year after transplant. Peripheral blood and bone marrow mononuclear cells were isolated by Ficoll-Hypaque density centrifugation and were cryopreserved. Study-level results and caveats: The TRB repertoires of T cells infiltrating skin or GI tract showed only limited overlap with the TRB repertoires of T cells in blood. Across approximately 41 patients, TRB clonality was highly associated with recipient CMV seropositivity and CMV reactivation, and PTCy diversity was similar to diversity in CNI/methotrexate controls. At 1-2 months, donor-recipient similarity was low but rose over the first year, and the later blood repertoires were often dominated by donor CD8+ memory clones.

TRB sequencing used genomic DNA with the immunoSEQ assay at survey resolution or the hsTCRB kit. The original methods were these. The immunoSEQ software was used for initial read processing, and the LymphoSeq R package was used for repertoire analyses. Clonality was computed as 1 minus normalized Shannon entropy, and a Gini coefficient was also calculated for each TRB dataset. To infer phenotypes in unsorted samples, TRB sequences from sorted subsets of the recipient or donor were mapped onto unsorted samples from the same recipient. The table was pulled from immuneACCESS by TCRdb, which kept in-frame rearrangements only. Such tables lose some clones; where checked, under half of the loss comes from unresolved V genes, and the rest has no known cause. The V and J calls and the clone size are those of that table, but D and trimming were determined from the DNA. The sample data list around 15,000 clones, and 85% of these were observed just once. The ten top clones hold 25% to 30% of the sample.

Comment on this clone: The clone's antigen remains unknown. The junction and the germline gene differ at one end; a read error may be behind it.

The rearrangement joined TRBV7-9 to TRBJ1-1; no D gene is confidently identified. The receptor was derived from a female patient aged 18 to 29 who received an allogeneic stem cell transplant from an unrelated donor, was CMV-positive, and had acute and chronic GVHD. Some T cells seen after a transplant may have their origin in the graft donor. The sequencing used PBMCs, collected after allogeneic stem cell transplant with calcineurin inhibitor and methotrexate. This receptor carries the CDR3 CVSSLGNTEAFF. The DNA reads as follows: TGTGTCAGCAGCTTGGGCAACACTGAAGCTTTCTTT.